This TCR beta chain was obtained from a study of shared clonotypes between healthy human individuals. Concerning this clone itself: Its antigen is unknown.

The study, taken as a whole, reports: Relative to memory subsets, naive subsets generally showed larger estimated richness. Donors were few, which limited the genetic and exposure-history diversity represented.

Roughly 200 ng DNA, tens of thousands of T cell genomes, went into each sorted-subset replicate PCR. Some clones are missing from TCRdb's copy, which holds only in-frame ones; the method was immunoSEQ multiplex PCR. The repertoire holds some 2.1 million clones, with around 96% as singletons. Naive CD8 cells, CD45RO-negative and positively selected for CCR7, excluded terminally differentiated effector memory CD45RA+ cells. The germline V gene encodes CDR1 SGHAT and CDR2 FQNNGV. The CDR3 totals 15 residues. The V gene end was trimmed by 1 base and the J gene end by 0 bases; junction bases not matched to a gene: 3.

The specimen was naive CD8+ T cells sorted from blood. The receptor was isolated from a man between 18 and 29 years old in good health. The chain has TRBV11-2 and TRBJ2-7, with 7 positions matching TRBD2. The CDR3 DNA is TGTGCCAGCAGCTTAGTACTAGCGAGCTCCTACGAGCAGTACTTC. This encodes CASSLVLASSYEQYF.